Below are 16 T cell receptor beta chains sequenced from a single sample in a study of regulatory T cells in long-lasting Graves disease. The TCR beta library used iRepertoire HTBI primers with Arm-PCR amplification of CDR3. Each CDR3 protein gets one entry after TCRdb re-called the multiplex PCR reads with MiXCR. The data show 650,000 to 700,000 distinct CDR3 sequences, with around 30% seen just once and around 40% held by the top ten. As for time point: persistent/refractory GD, antithyroid drugs over 5 years with positive TRAb. From PBMCs, RNA was extracted and then used to make the TCR library. Material: peripheral blood mononuclear cells (PBMCs), obtained when the disease was refractory, from a patient treated with antithyroid drugs. All receptors come from a female donor with Graves disease.

The chain has TRBV20-1 and TRBJ1-3; no clear D. V lost 0 bases and J 0 bases, leaving 21 bases between the germline ends. This CDR3 spans 19 amino acids. CDR1 and CDR2 (germline): DFQATT, SNEGSKA (reference sequence). CDR3 sequence (DNA): TGCAGTGCTAGAGATCTAGAGGGCAGACCGATTTACTCTGGAAACACCATATATTTT. This encodes CSARDLEGRPIYSGNTIYF.

V usage is TRBV30 and J usage is TRBJ2-2; perhaps TRBD1 as D (6 bases). This CDR3 has 15 amino acids. Trimming shortened V by 1 base and J by 3 bases, and 12 bases separated the two germline ends. Germline loops: CDR1 GTSNPN, CDR2 SVGIG (reference sequence). CDR3 in DNA: TGTGCCTGGAGTGCCGGGACAATTGACACCGGGGAGCTGTTTTTT. As protein: CAWSAGTIDTGELFF.

This clonotype has only a few counts. The rearrangement uses TRBV28 and TRBJ2-6; TRBD2 aligns across 11 bases. Trimming at V came to 6 bases and at J to 4 bases, leaving 11 bases not matched to a gene. This CDR3 comprises 18 residues. The V gene's germline CDR1 is MDHEN and CDR2 SYDVKM. CDR3 sequence: CASSQVSGRAMGANVLTF. For the CDR3, the DNA is TGTGCCAGCAGCCAAGTTAGCGGGAGGGCCATGGGGGCCAACGTCCTGACTTTC.

This clonotype was detected only a few times. The genes are TRBV6-1 and TRBJ1-5, with D perhaps matching TRBD1 (5 bases). CDR3 length equals 14 residues. V lost 6 bases, J lost 1 base, and 10 bases lay in between. CDR1 and CDR2 from the germline V gene are MNHNS and SASEGT. CDR3 loop: CASRQGISNQPQHF. DNA of the CDR3: TGTGCCAGCAGGCAGGGAATCAGCAATCAGCCCCAGCATTTT.

This clonotype was recorded a few times. The chain carries TRBV5-1 and TRBJ2-7; 9 nucleotides match TRBD2. CDR1 and CDR2 (germline): SGHRS, YFSETQ. J lost 7 bases, V lost 3 bases, and 14 bases had no gene match. This CDR3 region has 16 residues. The CDR3 reads CASSSGGTSRGEEQYF. For the CDR3, the DNA is TGCGCCAGCAGCTCGGGGGGGACTAGCCGAGGTGAGGAGCAGTACTTC.

This clonotype has only a few counts. The rearrangement links TRBV28 to TRBJ1-1; no clear D gene. V was clipped by 6 bases and J by 0 bases, with 14 bases between them. Germline lookup yields CDR1 MDHEN and CDR2 SYDVKM. CDR3 length: 15 residues. The DNA of the CDR3 is TGTGCCAGCAGCTTAATCGGGATGATGAACACTGAAGCTTTCTTT. Protein: CASSLIGMMNTEAFF.

The chain employs TRBV27 and TRBJ2-7, with D hard to call. This CDR3 has 12 amino acids. CDR1 and CDR2 (germline): MNHEY, SMNVEV (reference sequence). Trimming shortened V by 6 bases and J by 5 bases, and 11 bases separated the two germline ends. CDR3 in DNA: TGTGCCAGCAGAGGGTGGCGAAACGAGCAGTACTTC. Translating gives CASRGWRNEQYF.

The rearrangement joins TRBV19 to TRBJ2-5, with 7 bases identical to TRBD2. CDR1 and CDR2 from the germline V gene are LNHDA and SQIVND (reference sequence). The CDR3 contains 12 residues. V gave up 8 bases and J gave up 2 bases; unmatched junction bases: 2. CDR3 residues: CASRAGQETQYF. For the CDR3, the DNA is TGTGCCAGTCGAGCGGGGCAAGAGACCCAGTACTTC.

This clonotype occurred a few times. The CDR3 nucleotides read TGTGCCAGCAGTTCGACGGAAGGGAGCAATCAGCCCCAGCATTTT. Encoded protein: CASSSTEGSNQPQHF. This chain joins TRBV6-4 and TRBJ1-5; no clear D. Trimming took off 5 bases at V and 1 base at J, with 12 bases between the two ends. CDR1 MRHNA and CDR2 SNTAGT come from the germline V gene. There are 15 residues in the CDR3.

This clonotype has at least ten counts. The CDR3 coding sequence is TGTGCCAGCAGTGGCGAAGGGATAAGCAATCAGCCCCAGCATTTT. It specifies CASSGEGISNQPQHF. V is TRBV6-1 and J is TRBJ1-5; D ambiguous. Between the trimmed V and J ends, which lost 4 bases and 1 base, there was a span of 11 bases. CDR1 is MNHNS, CDR2 SASEGT, per germline. This CDR3 has 15 amino acids.

The chain uses TRBV2 and TRBJ2-5; D gene unclear. Germline V gene sequence: CDR1 SNHLY, CDR2 FYNNEI. This CDR3 comprises 11 residues. V was shortened by 7 bases and J by 5 bases, with 8 bases between the two germline ends. The CDR3 reads CASTFRETQYF. Written as DNA, the CDR3 is TGTGCCAGCACTTTCCGGGAGACCCAGTACTTC.

V is TRBV11-2 and J is TRBJ1-1; TRBD1 agrees at 8 bases. The V gene end was trimmed by 5 bases and the J gene end by 4 bases; junction bases not matched to a gene: 12. The germline CDR1 and CDR2 sequences are SGHAT and FQNNGV. The CDR3 sequence is 16 residues long. CDR3 sequence reads: CASSVRRGREPTEAFF. CDR3 DNA sequence: TGTGCCAGCAGCGTACGCAGGGGGCGAGAACCCACTGAAGCTTTCTTT.

This clonotype was seen more than once but under ten times. The V and J genes are TRBV7-3 and TRBJ1-1, with D possibly being TRBD1 (6 bases). The V gene lost 5 bases and the J gene lost 0 bases, with 13 bases spanning the gap. Germline CDR1 reads SGHTA; CDR2 reads FQGTGA. The CDR3 has 15 amino acids. The CDR3 DNA reads TGTGCCAGCAGCCAGACGGACAGTTTGAACACTGAAGCTTTCTTT. This sequence encodes CASSQTDSLNTEAFF.

This clonotype has a count of ten or more. V gene TRBV28 combines with J gene TRBJ1-2, with D tentatively TRBD1 (6 bases). Trimming shortened V by 4 bases and J by 5 bases, and 14 bases separated the two germline ends. The germline gives CDR1 MDHEN, CDR2 SYDVKM. The CDR3 has 14 amino acids. The chain's CDR3 is CASSSGDGGYGYTF. The CDR3 nucleotides are TGTGCCAGCAGTTCAGGGGACGGCGGATATGGCTACACCTTC.

This chain joins TRBV19 and TRBJ1-2; 9 bases fit TRBD1. This CDR3 comprises 15 residues. In germline, CDR1 is LNHDA, CDR2 SQIVND (reference sequence). Trimming removed 3 bases from V and 8 bases from J; junction bases left unmatched: 10. Here the CDR3 DNA reads TGTGCCAGTAGTATCCGGGACAGGGTTGTTGGCGGCTACACCTTC. It encodes CASSIRDRVVGGYTF.

The chain employs TRBV11-2 and TRBJ2-1, with 12 bases lining up with TRBD2. The ends lost 2 bases at V and 7 bases at J; junction bases unmatched: 6. The germline gives CDR1 SGHAT, CDR2 FQNNGV. The CDR3 has 16 residues. The CDR3, as DNA: TGTGCCAGCAGCTTACTAGCGGGAGGGTTTCGGAATGAGCAGTTCTTC. This gives the protein CASSLLAGGFRNEQFF.